A selection of T cell receptor beta chains follows, all from one sample in a study of vaccination and CD4 T cells after COVID-19. These TCRs' antigens remain unknown. MiXCR, applied by TCRdb to the PCR reads, yields one record per CDR3 protein. The sample carries roughly 13,000 distinct CDR3 sequences, around half recorded once. The sequenced sample consisted of CD4+ T cells from blood, cultured in vitro. The source of these receptors is a human donor who had recovered from COVID-19. Both conserved end residues are part of each CDR3. D genes are given only for firm matches. The size entry is marked missing in some rows and otherwise reads once, few, many or a size class.

V gene	clone size	D gene	J gene	CDR3 DNA	CDR3 protein
TRBV20-1	-	-	TRBJ2-3	TGCAGTGCTAGAGAAGGCGGGGAGAGCACAGATACGCAGTATTTT	CSAREGGESTDTQYF
TRBV30	-	-	TRBJ1-2	TGTGCCTGGACGCAAGGGGGGCGGGAGGGCTACACCTTC	CAWTQGGREGYTF
TRBV6-2/TRBV6-3	-	-	TRBJ1-5	TGTGCCAGCAGTAACCAGGGTAACTCCAATCAGCCCCAGCATTTT	CASSNQGNSNQPQHF
TRBV1	-	-	TRBJ2-3	TGCACCAGCAGCCAAGGATTGGGACAGAAGTCTGGCACAGATACGCAGTATTTT	CTSSQGLGQKSGTDTQYF
TRBV2	few	TRBD1	TRBJ1-5	TGTGCCAGCAGCCTACCCGGGACAGGTAATCAGCCCCAGCATTTT	CASSLPGTGNQPQHF
TRBV18	medium-sized	-	TRBJ1-3	TGTGCCAGCTCACCGCGTACGCAGGCAGGTTCAGGAAACACCATATATTTT	CASSPRTQAGSGNTIYF
TRBV6-1	-	-	TRBJ1-5	TGTGCCAGCCTCGGGTCCAATCAGCCCCAGCATTTT	CASLGSNQPQHF
TRBV7-8	-	-	TRBJ1-1	TGTGCCAGCAGCTATACGGGACCGTTGAACACTGAAGCTTTCTTT	CASSYTGPLNTEAFF
TRBV11-2	few	-	TRBJ1-1	TGTGCCAGCATCGGGCAGTGGGGCACTGAAGCTTTCTTT	CASIGQWGTEAFF
TRBV5-4	-	TRBD1	TRBJ1-1	TGTGCCAGCAGCTCGGGACAGGGGGGGAACACTGAAGCTTTCTTT	CASSSGQGGNTEAFF
TRBV5-6	-	-	TRBJ1-1	TGTGCCAGCAGCTTGAGTCGGCAGGCGATCACTGAAGCTTTCTTT	CASSLSRQAITEAFF